A single sample is the source of the 5 T cell receptor beta chains below, sequenced in a study of blood T cell repertoires in COVID-19. Sequencing was performed with immunoSEQ multiplex PCR; in TCRdb, only in-frame clones are kept and a portion is missing. The sample carries some 130,000 clones, approximately 90% recorded once. Sequencing was performed on peripheral blood. These receptors were obtained from a man aged 55 to 70 with COVID-19, enrolled during active disease.

The chain carries TRBV27 and TRBJ2-7; D gene ambiguous. Germline lookup yields CDR1 MNHEY and CDR2 SMNVEV (reference sequence). The CDR3 covers 14 residues. V lost 2 bases and J 5 bases, leaving 13 bases between the germline ends. The CDR3 DNA follows: TGTGCCAGCAGTTTAGAGCGTTGGTCAGACGAGCAGTACTTC. Amino acid sequence: CASSLERWSDEQYF.

This clone was seen a single time. V and J are TRBV21-1 and TRBJ2-7; TRBD1 was called by the table and not checked on the DNA. TRBV21-1 is noted as a pseudogene. This CDR3 is 14 amino acids long. CDR3 DNA: TGTGCCAGCAGCCTCCGGGACACCACCTACGAGCAGTACTTC. Protein sequence: CASSLRDTTYEQYF.

The chain links TRBV27 to TRBJ2-7, with D possibly matching TRBD2 (5 bases). The V gene lost 7 bases and the J gene lost 7 bases, with 17 bases spanning the gap. The CDR3 extends over 13 amino acids. CDR1 is MNHEY and CDR2 is SMNVEV in the germline V gene (reference sequence). CDR3 nucleotides: TGTGCCAGCACCGCGTCCACTTCGGGGGAGCAGTACTTC. The encoded protein is CASTASTSGEQYF.

This clone was observed a few times. This chain uses TRBV18 with TRBJ1-1; tentative D call: TRBD1 (5 bases). CDR1 KGHSH and CDR2 LQKENI come from the germline V gene. The CDR3 spans 14 residues. The V gene lost 2 bases and the J gene lost 4 bases, with 11 bases spanning the gap. The CDR3 coding sequence is TGTGCCAGCTCACCAAATCTGGGGGGCACTGAAGCTTTCTTT. Protein product: CASSPNLGGTEAFF.

The rearrangement joins TRBV7-9 to TRBJ2-7, with no clear D. Germline V CDR1 and CDR2: SEHNR, FQNEAQ (reference sequence). The CDR3 is 15 residues long. Trimming stripped 1 base from V and 4 bases from J, with 14 bases between. CDR3 region: CASSLGLPVLYEQYF. CDR3 in DNA: TGTGCCAGCAGCTTAGGACTCCCGGTGTTGTACGAGCAGTACTTC.